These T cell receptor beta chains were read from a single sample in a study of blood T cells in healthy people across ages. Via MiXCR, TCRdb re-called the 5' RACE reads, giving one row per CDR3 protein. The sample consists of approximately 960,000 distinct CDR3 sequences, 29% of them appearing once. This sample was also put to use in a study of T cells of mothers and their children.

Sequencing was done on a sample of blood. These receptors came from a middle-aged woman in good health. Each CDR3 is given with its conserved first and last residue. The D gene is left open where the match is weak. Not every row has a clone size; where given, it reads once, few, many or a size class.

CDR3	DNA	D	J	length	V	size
CSAGVYRNTEAFF	TGCAGCGCTGGGGTATACAGGAACACTGAAGCTTTCTTT	.	TRBJ1-1	13	TRBV20-1	few
CSVGRANTEAFF	TGCAGCGTCGGCAGGGCAAACACTGAAGCTTTCTTT	.	TRBJ1-1	12	TRBV29-1	few
CASSYQAGHEQYF	TGTGCCAGCAGTTACCAAGCGGGTCACGAGCAGTACTTC	.	TRBJ2-7	13	TRBV6-2/TRBV6-3	few
CASSWGPGSDEQYF	TGTGCCAGTAGTTGGGGGCCAGGGTCGGACGAGCAGTACTTC	.	TRBJ2-7	14	TRBV19	few
CASSVEVNSPLHF	TGCGCCAGCTCCGTGGAGGTTAATTCACCCCTCCACTTT	.	TRBJ1-6	13	TRBV5-1	.
CSASETGPGTQYF	TGCAGTGCTAGCGAGACGGGGCCCGGGACCCAGTACTTC	.	TRBJ2-5	13	TRBV20-1	.
CASSPRAWFGALIAHNSNQPQHF	TGCGCCAGCAGCCCAAGAGCTTGGTTCGGAGCCTTAATAGCCCATAATAGCAATCAGCCCCAGCATTTT	.	TRBJ1-5	23	TRBV4-1	few
CASRPTGVFKNSPLHF	TGTGCCAGCAGACCCACGGGTGTCTTTAAGAATTCACCCCTCCACTTT	.	TRBJ1-6	16	TRBV6-5	.
CASSQDSDRFGYTF	TGTGCCAGCAGCCAAGATTCTGACAGGTTTGGCTACACCTTC	.	TRBJ1-2	14	TRBV4-2	.
CASSLAATNYGYTF	TGTGCCAGCAGCTTAGCGGCCACAAACTATGGCTACACCTTC	.	TRBJ1-2	14	TRBV7-2	many
CSASNDRLVQFF	TGCAGTGCCTCGAACGACAGGTTGGTTCAGTTCTTC	.	TRBJ2-1	12	TRBV20-1	many
CASSIGRGPYEQYF	TGTGCCAGCAGTATCGGCCGAGGACCTTACGAGCAGTACTTC	.	TRBJ2-7	14	TRBV28	few
CSVETGSGTQYF	TGCAGCGTTGAAACGGGGTCTGGTACGCAGTATTTT	.	TRBJ2-3	12	TRBV29-1	many
CASSRGGLKETQYF	TGTGCCAGCAGCCGCGGGGGCTTGAAGGAGACCCAGTACTTC	.	TRBJ2-5	14	TRBV7-2	many
CSVDGLNTGELFF	TGCAGCGTGGACGGACTAAACACCGGGGAGCTGTTTTTT	.	TRBJ2-2	13	TRBV29-1	.
CASSYGSGGQPQHF	TGTGCCAGCAGTTACGGTTCCGGTGGTCAGCCCCAGCATTTT	.	TRBJ1-5	14	TRBV27	.